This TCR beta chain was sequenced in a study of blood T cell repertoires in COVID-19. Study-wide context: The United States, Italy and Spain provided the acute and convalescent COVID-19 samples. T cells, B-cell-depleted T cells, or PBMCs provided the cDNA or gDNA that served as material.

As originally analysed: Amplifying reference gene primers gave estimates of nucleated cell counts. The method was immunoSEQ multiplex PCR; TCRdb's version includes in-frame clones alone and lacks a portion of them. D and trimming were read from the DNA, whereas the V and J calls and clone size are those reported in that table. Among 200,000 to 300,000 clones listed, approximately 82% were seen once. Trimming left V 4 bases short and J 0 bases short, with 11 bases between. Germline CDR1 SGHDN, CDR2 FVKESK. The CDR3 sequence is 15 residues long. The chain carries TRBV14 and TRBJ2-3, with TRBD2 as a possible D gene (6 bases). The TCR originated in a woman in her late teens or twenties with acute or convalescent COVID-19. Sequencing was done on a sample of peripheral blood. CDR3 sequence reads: CASSPGTLSTDTQYF. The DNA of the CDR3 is TGTGCCAGCAGCCCCGGGACTCTAAGCACAGATACGCAGTATTTT.